This entry lists 30 T cell receptor beta chains sequenced from one sample in a study of T cells after yellow fever vaccination. TCRdb re-derived calls from the 5' RACE reads in MiXCR, one entry per CDR3 protein. The sample consists of a few hundred thousand distinct CDR3 sequences, 6.8% of them appearing once. The sequences come from PBMCs, collected 45 days after the first yellow fever vaccination. The receptors stem from a man between 18 and 35 years old who received the YFV17D yellow fever vaccine.

The V call is TRBV4-1, the J call TRBJ2-7; D call uncertain. CDR1 is MGHRA and CDR2 is YSYEKL in the germline V gene. The CDR3 spans 12 residues. Trimming shortened V by 3 bases and J by 7 bases, and 10 bases separated the two germline ends. CDR3 protein: CASSQSGWEQYF. CDR3 sequence (DNA): TGCGCCAGCAGCCAGTCCGGGTGGGAGCAGTACTTC.

The chain recombines TRBV5-4 with TRBJ2-3; TRBD1 aligns across 7 bases. The germline CDR1 and CDR2 sequences are SGHNT and YYREEE (reference sequence). The CDR3 consists of 14 residues. Losses at the gene ends were 1 base for V and 6 bases for J; bases not matched to a gene: 5. The CDR3 bases are TGTGCCAGCAGCTTGACGAAGGGGGCTGATACGCAGTATTTT. Translated, it gives CASSLTKGADTQYF.

This clonotype showed up many times. This chain uses TRBV6-5 with TRBJ2-5; tentatively, D is TRBD2 (6 bases). Trimming shortened V by 4 bases and J by 2 bases, and 11 bases separated the two germline ends. Germline V lookup: CDR1 MNHEY, CDR2 SVGAGI. The CDR3 runs 14 residues. The CDR3 loop is CASSSDGGQETQYF. DNA of the CDR3: TGTGCCAGCAGTTCTGACGGGGGACAAGAGACCCAGTACTTC.

The table lists this clonotype with many counts. J is TRBJ2-3 and V is TRBV9; maybe TRBD1 (6 bases). V was shortened by 3 bases and J by 1 base, with 12 bases between the two germline ends. Germline assignment: CDR1 SGDLS and CDR2 YYNGEE. The CDR3 spans 15 residues. The CDR3, as DNA: TGTGCCAGCAGCGAGAACTACAGGGGCACAGATACGCAGTATTTT. Encoded protein: CASSENYRGTDTQYF.

This rearrangement joins TRBV18 to TRBJ1-5; D not resolved. V was clipped by 4 bases and J by 2 bases, with 9 bases between them. Germline assignment: CDR1 KGHSH and CDR2 LQKENI. This CDR3 spans 14 amino acids. The CDR3 sequence is CASSRTEGNQPQHF. In DNA form, the CDR3 reads TGTGCCAGCTCACGGACGGAGGGCAATCAGCCCCAGCATTTT.

This clonotype showed up just a few times. The chain has TRBV12-3 or TRBV12-4 and TRBJ2-3; 15 bases align to TRBD2. V shed 5 bases and J 4 bases; nucleotides not matched to a gene: 4. This CDR3 has 16 residues. CDR3 protein: CASSGLAGGRPDTQYF. The DNA of the CDR3 is TGTGCCAGCAGTGGACTAGCGGGGGGGCGACCAGATACGCAGTATTTT.

This clonotype was found a few times. The chain is built from TRBV7-3 and TRBJ2-6, with 10 nucleotides matching TRBD1. The CDR3 has 16 amino acids. The J segment lost 2 bases and the V segment lost 4 bases, leaving 2 bases of the junction unmatched. Germline CDR1 SGHTA, CDR2 FQGTGA. The CDR3 region is CASSSGTGAGANVLTF. The CDR3 region has the DNA TGTGCCAGCAGCTCCGGGACAGGGGCTGGGGCCAACGTCCTGACTTTC.

A few counts support this clonotype. V is TRBV20-1 and J is TRBJ2-1; D gene ambiguous. The germline gives CDR1 DFQATT, CDR2 SNEGSKA (reference sequence). With 5 bases removed from V and 8 bases from J, the gap between germline ends came to 7 bases. The CDR3 runs 10 residues. The CDR3 region is CSAQTHEQFF. The CDR3 DNA follows: TGCAGTGCTCAGACCCATGAGCAGTTCTTC.

This clonotype was observed a few times. The rearrangement joins TRBV6-5 to TRBJ1-5; D is ambiguous. Trimming removed 2 bases from V and 3 bases from J, with 11 bases in between. This CDR3 comprises 15 residues. Germline V gene lookup returns CDR1 MNHEY and CDR2 SVGAGI. DNA of the CDR3: TGTGCCAGCAGTTACGGTTCCCACTTCAATCAGCCCCAGCATTTT. Translating it yields CASSYGSHFNQPQHF.

The gene calls are TRBV29-1 and TRBJ2-5; TRBD1 is a possible D gene (7 bases). CDR1 and CDR2 from the germline V gene are SQVTM and ANQGSEA. The CDR3 covers 12 residues. The V end was cut by 6 bases, the J end by 1 base, with 9 bases between. The CDR3 region has the DNA TGCAGCGTCAGGGGGGTCCAAGAGACCCAGTACTTC. Amino acids: CSVRGVQETQYF.

This clonotype was seen only a few times. This chain joins TRBV5-1 and TRBJ2-1; 10 bases map to TRBD2. V trimming: 4 bases; J trimming: 5 bases; junction bases outside the gene matches: 15. There are 18 residues in the CDR3. The germline V gene encodes CDR1 SGHRS and CDR2 YFSETQ. The CDR3: CASSRMLAGASRDNEQFF. The CDR3 coding sequence is TGCGCCAGCAGCCGGATGCTAGCGGGGGCCTCAAGGGACAATGAGCAGTTCTTC.

This clonotype was recorded at least ten times. This chain connects TRBV6-5 to TRBJ2-1, with TRBD1 matching over 11 bases. CDR1 is MNHEY, CDR2 SVGAGI, per germline. The CDR3 runs to 17 residues. V was pared by 6 bases and J by 3 bases, with 10 bases of the junction left unmatched. CDR3 nucleotides: TGTGCCAGCAGGAGGGGTTCCGGGACAGGGGGCTACAATGAGCAGTTCTTC. Translation: CASRRGSGTGGYNEQFF.

The chain has TRBV29-1 and TRBJ2-5, with 8 bases fitting TRBD1. V lost 4 bases to trimming and J lost 4 bases; unmatched junction nucleotides: 8. Germline lookup yields CDR1 SQVTM and CDR2 ANQGSEA. The CDR3 is 14 amino acids. CDR3 in DNA: TGCAGCGTTGTATCCAGGGGGCAGGGAGAGACCCAGTACTTC. Translation: CSVVSRGQGETQYF.

This clonotype came up many times. This chain uses TRBV6-1 with TRBJ1-5; D gene uncertain. Germline values: CDR1 MNHNS, CDR2 SASEGT. V lost 8 bases to trimming and J lost 0 bases, with 8 bases between them. The CDR3 runs 13 residues. The CDR3 loop reads CASAGGSNQPQHF. CDR3 bases: TGTGCCAGCGCGGGAGGTAGCAATCAGCCCCAGCATTTT.

This clonotype was detected only a few times. This sequence joins TRBV4-3 and TRBJ2-5, with D unclear. Trimming removed 4 bases from V and 0 bases from J, with 9 bases in between. Germline values: CDR1 LGHNA, CDR2 YSLEER. This CDR3 is built from 14 residues. The CDR3 sequence is CASSLTVYQETQYF. The CDR3 DNA follows: TGCGCCAGCAGCCTTACAGTGTACCAAGAGACCCAGTACTTC.

This sequence joins TRBV12-3 or TRBV12-4 and TRBJ2-1; 11 bases fit TRBD2. J was trimmed by 5 bases and V by 4 bases; bases with no gene match: 4. The CDR3 is 15 residues long. The CDR3 nucleotides are TGTGCCAGCAGTTCGGGACTAGCGGTCCACAATGAGCAGTTCTTC. Its protein product is CASSSGLAVHNEQFF.

V is TRBV19 and J is TRBJ1-1; D call uncertain. The CDR3 has 14 amino acids. Between the trimmed V and J ends, which lost 5 bases and 6 bases, there was a span of 16 bases. Per the germline V gene, CDR1 is LNHDA and CDR2 is SQIVND (reference sequence). The CDR3 nucleotides read TGTGCCAGTAGTTTGTCAGCCCGGGCGGCTGAAGCTTTCTTT. It translates to CASSLSARAAEAFF.

Ten or more counts support this clonotype. The V and J genes are TRBV7-2 and TRBJ2-3; D could derive from TRBD1 or TRBD2 (5 bases each). CDR3 length equals 16 residues. Trimming left V 3 bases short and J 2 bases short, with 15 bases between. Germline CDR1 and CDR2: SGHTA and FQGNSA. Written as DNA, the CDR3 is TGTGCCAGCAGCTTGGGGGTTGGCAGACACACAGATACGCAGTATTTT. Translating it yields CASSLGVGRHTDTQYF. Using reference TRBV7-2 and TRBJ2-3 for the parts outside the CDR3, the full variable domain is GAGVSQSPSNKVTEKGKDVELRCDPISGHTALYWYRQSLGQGLEFLIYFQGNSAPDKSGLPSDRFSAERTGGSVSTLTIQRTQQEDSAVYLCASSLGVGRHTDTQYFGPGTRLTVL.

This clonotype has only one observation. Here the CDR3 DNA reads TGTGCCAGCTCACCCGCCTACTCGGGTGACTACACCTTC. Its translation: CASSPAYSGDYTF. This chain connects TRBV18 to TRBJ1-2; D remains unclear. The germline V gene has CDR1 KGHSH and CDR2 LQKENI. This CDR3 has 13 residues. Trimming stripped 3 bases from V and 10 bases from J, with 15 bases between. Combining the CDR3 with reference TRBV18 and TRBJ1-2 gives the whole variable domain NAGVMQNPRHLVRRRGQEARLRCSPMKGHSHVYWYRQLPEEGLKFMVYLQKENIIDESGMPKERFSAEFPKEGPSILRIQQVVRGDSAAYFCASSPAYSGDYTFGSGTRLTVV.

V and J are TRBV9 and TRBJ2-5; the match to TRBD2 covers 13 bases. Germline lookup yields CDR1 SGDLS and CDR2 YYNGEE. The CDR3 runs to 16 residues. Trimming at V came to 3 bases and at J to 2 bases, leaving 4 bases not matched to a gene. CDR3 sequence reads: CASSAGTSGVQETQYF. CDR3 DNA: TGTGCCAGCAGCGCCGGGACTAGCGGGGTTCAAGAGACCCAGTACTTC.

A few counts support this clonotype. In DNA, the CDR3 is TGTGCCAGCAGCTTAGTGTTGGGACCCAGCACAGATACGCAGTATTTT. This translates into CASSLVLGPSTDTQYF. The rearrangement links TRBV7-9 to TRBJ2-3; D is possibly TRBD1 or TRBD2 (5 bases each). CDR1 and CDR2 (germline): SEHNR, FQNEAQ (reference sequence). Trimming stripped 1 base from V and 0 bases from J, with 11 bases between. The CDR3 is 16 residues long.

The chain couples TRBV5-1 to TRBJ2-7, with a possible D match to TRBD1 (5 bases). Trimming took off 4 bases at V and 6 bases at J, with 20 bases between the two ends. The CDR3 totals 15 residues. The germline V gene has CDR1 SGHRS and CDR2 YFSETQ. The CDR3 DNA sequence: TGCGCCAGCAGCCCCGCGCCGAGTCAGGGTTCCGAGCAGTACGTC. It encodes CASSPAPSQGSEQYV.

This clonotype showed up many times. V is TRBV15 and J is TRBJ2-3; D is uncertain. There are 17 residues in the CDR3. V shed 0 bases and J shed 2 bases, with 15 bases lying between them. Looked up from germline, CDR1 is LNHNV and CDR2 is YYDKDF (reference sequence). CDR3 sequence reads: CATSRDLGPTITDTQYF. CDR3 DNA: TGTGCCACCAGCAGAGATCTTGGTCCAACGATCACAGATACGCAGTATTTT. The full variable domain, in which reference TRBV15 and TRBJ2-3 provide the parts outside the CDR3, is DAMVIQNPRYQVTQFGKPVTLSCSQTLNHNVMYWYQQKSSQAPKLLFHYYDKDFNNEADTPDNFQSRRPNTSFCFLDIRSPGLGDTAMYLCATSRDLGPTITDTQYFGPGTRLTVL.

This clonotype was detected a few times. The chain combines TRBV29-1 with TRBJ2-3, with D unclear. The CDR3 loop spans 13 amino acids. Germline CDR1 reads SQVTM; CDR2 reads ANQGSEA. The V and J ends lost 0 bases and 3 bases respectively, with 7 bases between them. CDR3 residues: CSVEDPGTDTQYF. CDR3 nucleotide sequence: TGCAGCGTTGAAGACCCCGGTACAGATACGCAGTATTTT.

This sequence joins TRBV20-1 and TRBJ1-5; D gene ambiguous. CDR1 and CDR2 from the germline V gene are DFQATT and SNEGSKA (reference sequence). V dropped 1 base and J dropped 2 bases, with 6 bases sitting between them. The CDR3 extends over 13 amino acids. CDR3 nucleotides: TGCAGTGCTAGAGCCTATGGCAATCAGCCCCAGCATTTT. Amino acid sequence: CSARAYGNQPQHF.

This clonotype occurred a few times. V gene TRBV12-3 or TRBV12-4 combines with J gene TRBJ2-5; perhaps TRBD2 as D (5 bases). The CDR3 totals 14 residues. The V gene lost 3 bases and the J gene lost 5 bases, with 13 bases spanning the gap. Here the CDR3 reads CASSFGTSWETQYF. DNA of the CDR3: TGTGCCAGCAGTTTCGGCACTAGTTGGGAGACCCAGTACTTC.

The chain uses TRBV27 and TRBJ2-7; D may be TRBD1 (6 bases). The germline gives CDR1 MNHEY, CDR2 SMNVEV (reference sequence). This CDR3 region has 15 residues. Here the CDR3 DNA reads TGTGCCAGCAGGTTATTAGGGGGAAACTCCTACGAGCAGTACGTC. It translates to CASRLLGGNSYEQYV.

In this sample, this clonotype turned up a few times. V is TRBV25-1 and J is TRBJ1-2; D is undetermined. The V end lost 0 bases, the J end lost 3 bases, and 14 bases lay between the germline ends. The CDR3 length is 16 residues. Germline V lookup: CDR1 MGHDK, CDR2 SYGVNS. The DNA for the CDR3 is TGTGCCAGCAGTGAATATAGCGGAGGCGCGGACTATGGCTACACCTTC. This translates into CASSEYSGGADYGYTF.

This clonotype has only a few counts. V and J are TRBV10-3 and TRBJ2-2; 10 nucleotides agree with TRBD2. The CDR3 length is 16 residues. Unmatched junction bases numbered 5, after V lost 3 bases and J lost 4 bases. CDR1 ENHRY and CDR2 SYGVKD come from the germline V gene. CDR3 sequence: CAISDASGGFTGELFF. The CDR3 DNA sequence: TGTGCCATCAGTGACGCTAGCGGGGGCTTCACCGGGGAGCTGTTTTTT.

The chain has TRBV5-1 and TRBJ2-1, with 9 bases that match TRBD1. Losses at the gene ends were 10 bases for V and 8 bases for J; bases not matched to a gene: 13. This CDR3 has 14 residues. Germline V lookup: CDR1 SGHRS, CDR2 YFSETQ. CDR3 DNA: TGCGCCTGCGACCGGGACAGGGATTTCCATGAGCAGTTCTTC. Its translation is CACDRDRDFHEQFF.